This T cell receptor beta chain was recorded in a study of T cells in Graves' hyperthyroidism and ophthalmopathy (dated by TCRdb to about 2019). About the full investigation: Peripheral blood was sampled at the time of initial diagnosis, prior to any treatment. The 75 to 100 discovery patients were randomly split 7:3 into training and test sets. TCR Vbeta CDR3 sequencing of 120 to 150 peripheral blood samples (43 ophthalmopathy, over 70 hyperthyroidism and roughly 17 progressor patients) is reported in the paper. An independent validation cohort of 18 to 20 hyperthyroidism patients and some 15 patients who later progressed to ophthalmopathy tested prospective prediction of ophthalmopathy. Once sampling was done, hyperthyroidism patients were given methimazole at a starting dose of 30 mg daily, whereas ophthalmopathy patients were given high-dose intravenous methylprednisolone. To identify TCR V-J signatures that set the groups apart, the researchers used a discovery cohort of roughly 100 patients, made up of fewer than 50 with Graves' ophthalmopathy and some 55 with stable Graves' hyperthyroidism. In addition, the study compared T-cell repertoires in thyroid tissue and in blood from roughly 6 Graves' hyperthyroidism patients.

The TCR beta CDR3 regions were amplified from the RNA transcripts. For the first round of RT-PCR on the TCR CDR3, the HTBI primer set was used together with the Qiagen OneStep RT-PCR kit. Libraries were constructed in a second round of multiplex PCR, after which size selection and purification were carried out. Libraries were sequenced paired-end with 100 bp reads on an Illumina HiSeq2000. The study's own analysis went as follows. Raw data were processed with SOAPnuke, discarding reads with adapters, uncalled bases, mean Phred below 15, or no exact constant-primer or identifier match. High-quality paired reads were merged using COPE v1.2.5, and each unique nucleotide sequence was defined as a clonotype. MiTCR v1.1 was used to align the clonotypes against IMGT TRBV, TRBD and TRBJ reference segments. The analysis included only V-J combinations with a frequency above 0.0001, which together covered more than 98% of the repertoires. The TCS score was defined as F50 (clonal expansion) divided by E x V (chaos), with BLOSUM62-based TCRdist calculated between CDR3 peptides within each V-J. Welch's t-statistics and random forest reduced some 510 V-J features to roughly 13, which were used in a naive Bayes classifier (R e1071). The Morisita-Horn index was used to measure how similar the thyroid and blood repertoires were. The public reads were reanalyzed by TCRdb: fastp trimming at Q25, MiXCR alignment, in-frame beta chains only. Rows are unified per CDR3 protein, each entry keeping the most common DNA and genes. The V and J calls were not made by the authors but by TCRdb's processing. Counted in this sample were roughly 100,000 distinct CDR3 sequences; over 45% of them appeared once. The top ten clonotypes cover about 26% of the sample.

The CDR3 spans 15 residues, from the cysteine through the phenylalanine. Just the 45-base CDR3 DNA is kept, in frame starting at base 1. Trimmed from V: 7 bases; trimmed from J: 0 bases; junction bases lacking a gene match: 6. Reading the germline V gene (reference sequence) gives CDR1 MNHEY and CDR2 SMNVEV. On this clonotype: Its antigen has not been determined. No quality values exist for individual bases; no much larger clone is one base distant.

Stable Graves' hyperthyroidism was defined as no progression to ophthalmopathy during 18 months of follow-up. Hyperthyroidism patients were newly diagnosed, with disease duration under 2 months, and aged 18 to 65 years. Exclusion was applied to patients with uncontrolled infections, other autoimmune diseases, pregnancy or lactation. Diagnoses relied on clinical symptoms, serum thyroxine and TRAb, thyroid ultrasound and orbital computed tomography. Ficoll-Paque density gradient centrifugation was used to isolate PBMCs from about 9.4 ml of fresh peripheral blood. Total RNA was extracted with Trizol reagent, and quality was checked on an Agilent 2100 Bioanalyzer. On the study overall, not on this receptor specifically: Most expanded thyroid clonotypes (frequency above 0.001) were also detected in blood, suggesting blood repertoires may reflect thyroid immune responses. Sample size was not statistically predetermined, and investigators were not blinded to group allocation. During validation, the model predicted progression to ophthalmopathy a median of around six months ahead of onset, with 60% to 71% sensitivity and roughly 75% specificity. Ophthalmopathy was separated from stable hyperthyroidism by a 13 V-J signature model, with about 86% sensitivity and 81% to 83% specificity obtained in cross-validation and 80%/75% obtained in testing.

The clonotype was recovered from a man in his forties with Graves' hyperthyroidism. The sequencing sample was made of blood. The chain is assembled from TRBV27 and TRBJ1-5; 7 bases in between match TRBD1. The sequenced DNA: TGTGCCAGCACCCTCGACAGGGCTAGCAATCAGCCCCAGCATTTT. It is translated as CASTLDRASNQPQHF.